The clone carrying this T cell receptor (beta chain) was observed many times. The data stem from a study of patients and donors after allogeneic stem cell transplantation. Germline CDR1 reads LGHNA; CDR2 reads YSLEER. Trimming removed 0 bases from V and 5 bases from J; junction bases left unmatched: 11. The length of the CDR3 is 17 residues. TCRdb re-analysed the RT-PCR reads in MiXCR, keeping a single row per CDR3 protein. The sample lists 70,000 to 85,000 distinct CDR3 sequences, about 25% occurring once. The chain links TRBV4-3 to TRBJ2-5, with 8 bases that match TRBD2. Sequenced: blood, either unsorted or a sorted T cell fraction (not recorded which). This TCR derives from a human donor who was either an allogeneic HSCT recipient or a stem cell or donor lymphocyte infusion donor (not recorded which). It is not recorded whose cells these are; they may come from a transplant donor. The CDR3 here is CASSQEGVGRAFETQYF. The CDR3 DNA follows: TGCGCCAGCAGCCAAGAAGGTGTCGGGAGGGCCTTCGAGACCCAGTACTTC.